The 20 T cell receptor beta chains below come from one sample, sequenced in a study of blood T cell repertoires in COVID-19. Method: immunoSEQ multiplex PCR; TCRdb's copy keeps in-frame clones and lacks some. The table has 200,000 to 250,000 clones, less than 85% seen once. Sequencing used peripheral blood. The receptors were gathered from a woman aged 80 or over with acute or convalescent COVID-19.

The gene calls are TRBV6-5 and TRBJ1-1; 7 positions match TRBD1. This CDR3 has 14 residues. Losses at the gene ends were 2 bases for V and 10 bases for J; bases not matched to a gene: 10. CDR1 is MNHEY, CDR2 SVGAGI, per germline. CDR3 in amino acids: CASSYTTQGGRAFF. The CDR3 DNA is TGTGCCAGCAGTTACACCACTCAGGGGGGACGAGCTTTCTTT.

The V and J genes are TRBV13 and TRBJ1-1, with TRBD1 identical over 7 bases. Germline CDR1 is PRHDT and CDR2 is FYEKMQ (reference sequence). The J segment lost 0 bases and the V segment lost 5 bases, leaving 3 bases of the junction unmatched. The CDR3 spans 14 residues. CDR3 nucleotides: TGTGCCAGCAGCCCGGGACAGCTGAACACTGAAGCTTTCTTT. It translates to CASSPGQLNTEAFF.

The chain is built from TRBV6-1 and TRBJ1-2; unclear D gene. The CDR3 consists of 14 residues. V lost 1 base, J lost 4 bases, and 10 bases lay in between. Germline V gene data show CDR1 as MNHNS and CDR2 as SASEGT. The CDR3 reads CASSEVLASYGYTF. The CDR3, as DNA: TGTGCCAGCAGTGAAGTCTTGGCCAGCTATGGCTACACCTTC.

This chain links TRBV11-2 with TRBJ1-2; 7 bases line up with TRBD1. The V segment lost 5 bases and the J segment 3 bases; nucleotides outside the gene matches: 6. This CDR3 has 14 amino acids. Germline-derived CDR1 and CDR2 are SGHAT and FQNNGV. The CDR3 region is CASSKTGKDYGYTF. The CDR3 nucleotides read TGTGCCAGCAGCAAGACAGGGAAGGACTATGGCTACACCTTC.

The rearrangement uses TRBV12-3 or TRBV12-4 and TRBJ1-2; the match to TRBD1 covers 7 bases. The ends lost 7 bases at V and 2 bases at J; junction bases unmatched: 4. There are 13 residues in the CDR3. The CDR3 is CASNWGQNYGYTF. The DNA of the CDR3 is TGTGCCAGCAATTGGGGACAGAACTATGGCTACACCTTC.

This chain joins TRBV28 and TRBJ1-4; TRBD1 might be the D (5 bases). V lost 6 bases and J 8 bases, leaving 19 bases between the germline ends. This CDR3 spans 15 amino acids. The germline V gene encodes CDR1 MDHEN and CDR2 SYDVKM. The chain's CDR3 is CASSGVAGRFEKLFF. The CDR3 nucleotides are TGTGCCAGCAGCGGTGTGGCAGGGAGGTTCGAAAAACTGTTTTTT.

This clone was detected only once. The chain couples TRBV5-1 to TRBJ1-6; D is perhaps TRBD1 (6 bases). CDR3 length: 15 residues. Trimming took off 0 bases at V and 8 bases at J, with 12 bases between the two ends. Per the germline V gene, CDR1 is SGHRS and CDR2 is YFSETQ. CDR3 sequence (DNA): TGCGCCAGCAGCTTGGCCGGGCAGGGGTATTCACCCCTCCACTTT. It yields the protein CASSLAGQGYSPLHF.

The CDR3 is CASSQPTGSMNTEAFF. The CDR3 DNA sequence: TGCGCCAGCAGCCAACCGACAGGATCCATGAACACTGAAGCTTTCTTT. The chain carries TRBV5-1 and TRBJ1-1; weak D call: TRBD1 (6 bases). This CDR3 is 16 amino acids long. Trimming left V 4 bases short and J 0 bases short, with 16 bases between. Germline CDR1 and CDR2: SGHRS and YFSETQ.

The gene calls are TRBV7-2 and TRBJ2-3; 11 positions match TRBD2. The CDR3 consists of 16 residues. Trimming at V came to 5 bases and at J to 9 bases, leaving 13 bases not matched to a gene. The V gene's germline CDR1 is SGHTA and CDR2 FQGNSA. CDR3 sequence: CASSALLAGGSGTQYF. For the CDR3, the DNA is TGTGCCAGCAGCGCCCTTCTAGCGGGGGGAAGTGGCACGCAGTATTTT.

The chain combines TRBV2 with TRBJ2-3; 9 bases fit TRBD1. This CDR3 contains 18 residues. Germline V CDR1 and CDR2: SNHLY, FYNNEI. J lost 3 bases, V lost 2 bases, and 12 bases had no gene match. The DNA of the CDR3 is TGTGCCAGCAGTGAAACCCGGGTTCCGGGACAGGGAACAGATACGCAGTATTTT. Residues: CASSETRVPGQGTDTQYF.

V is TRBV5-4 and J is TRBJ1-1; TRBD1 matches 7 bases. V shed 4 bases and J 0 bases; nucleotides not matched to a gene: 3. CDR1 is SGHNT, CDR2 YYREEE, per germline (reference sequence). The CDR3 contains 14 residues. DNA for the CDR3: TGTGCCAGCAGCCTAGACAGGGTGAACACTGAAGCTTTCTTT. It yields the protein CASSLDRVNTEAFF.

The rearrangement uses TRBV5-4 and TRBJ2-5, with a tentative D call TRBD2 (6 bases). The germline V gene encodes CDR1 SGHNT and CDR2 YYREEE (reference sequence). The CDR3 has 15 amino acids. V dropped 1 base and J dropped 5 bases, with 15 bases sitting between them. CDR3 in amino acids: CASSLRGSPRETQYF. The CDR3 DNA follows: TGTGCCAGCAGCTTGCGGGGGAGCCCCCGGGAGACCCAGTACTTC.

The J gene is TRBJ2-7, the V gene TRBV7-8; 9 nucleotides align to TRBD2. Looked up from germline, CDR1 is SGHVS and CDR2 is FQNEAQ. V dropped 2 bases and J dropped 0; count of bases not matched to a gene: 5. This CDR3 comprises 16 residues. Here the CDR3 DNA reads TGTGCCAGCAGCTTACGGCAGCGGGGGGTCTCCTACGAGCAGTACTTC. Translation gives CASSLRQRGVSYEQYF.

V gene TRBV12-3 or TRBV12-4 combines with J gene TRBJ1-5; no firm D call. This CDR3 has 13 amino acids. The V and J ends lost 5 bases and 0 bases respectively, with 5 bases between them. CDR3 protein: CASSPISNQPQHF. The DNA of the CDR3 is TGTGCCAGCAGTCCCATTAGCAATCAGCCCCAGCATTTT.

The genes are TRBV7-3 and TRBJ1-1; D ambiguous. This CDR3 spans 15 amino acids. With 2 bases removed from V and 2 bases from J, the gap between germline ends came to 12 bases. The V gene's germline CDR1 is SGHTA and CDR2 FQGTGA. The CDR3 here is CASSLWARGNTEAFF. The CDR3 region has the DNA TGTGCCAGCAGCTTATGGGCCCGGGGAAACACTGAAGCTTTCTTT.

The gene calls are TRBV7-3 and TRBJ2-2; the match to TRBD2 covers 8 bases. Looked up from germline, CDR1 is SGHTA and CDR2 is FQGTGA. This CDR3 region has 15 residues. Trimming at V came to 5 bases and at J to 0 bases, leaving 2 bases not matched to a gene. The CDR3 loop reads CASSISGTNTGELFF. DNA for the CDR3: TGTGCCAGCAGCATTAGCGGGACGAACACCGGGGAGCTGTTTTTT.

This clone was detected a few times. The chain couples TRBV6-2 or TRBV6-3 to TRBJ2-3; D possibly corresponds to TRBD2 (5 bases). The V and J ends lost 0 bases and 4 bases respectively, with 14 bases between them. From germline, CDR1 is MNHEY and CDR2 SVGEGT. The CDR3 contains 16 residues. Here the CDR3 DNA reads TGTGCCAGCAGTTACTCGAGACTAAGCCCCCCAGATACGCAGTATTTT. It encodes CASSYSRLSPPDTQYF.

This clone showed up just once. For the CDR3, the DNA is TGTGCCAGCAAAGGGAGCGGGGGGTTCAATGAGCAGTTCTTC. Translated, it gives CASKGSGGFNEQFF. The J gene is TRBJ2-1, the V gene TRBV5-4; 9 nucleotides agree with TRBD2. This CDR3 has 14 residues. Germline V lookup: CDR1 SGHNT, CDR2 YYREEE (reference sequence). J gave up 6 bases and V 6 bases, and 7 bases lay outside the gene matches.

V gene TRBV5-1 combines with J gene TRBJ1-1; D is possibly TRBD1 (6 bases). V was trimmed by 1 base and J by 6 bases, leaving 16 bases between them. The CDR3 is made up of 15 amino acids. CDR1 and CDR2 (germline): SGHRS, YFSETQ. CDR3 nucleotides: TGCGCCAGCAGCTTGACAGGGTCGGGCTACGCTGAAGCTTTCTTT. This gives the protein CASSLTGSGYAEAFF. Using reference TRBV5-1 and TRBJ1-1 for the parts outside the CDR3, the full variable domain is KAGVTQTPRYLIKTRGQQVTLSCSPISGHRSVSWYQQTPGQGLQFLFEYFSETQRNKGNFPGRFSGRQFSNSRSEMNVSTLELGDSALYLCASSLTGSGYAEAFFGQGTRLTVV.

V gene TRBV10-1 combines with J gene TRBJ1-6; D may be TRBD1 (6 bases). Trimming cost V 0 bases and J 4 bases, with 13 bases left between them. Germline CDR1 and CDR2: WNHNN and SYGVQD (reference sequence). This CDR3 has 17 amino acids. The CDR3 region is CASSESETGGYNSPLHF. CDR3 nucleotide sequence: TGCGCCAGCAGTGAGTCGGAGACAGGAGGATATAATTCACCCCTCCACTTT.